The sequence of this TCR beta chain was determined in a study of CD8 T cells in Susac syndrome. Blood CD8+ and CD4+ T cells underwent high-throughput TCR beta sequencing. TEMRA cells were enriched by FACS, and CD4+ and CD8+ T cells were negatively isolated. After extraction with the RNeasy kit, about 0.45 to 1 ug of the RNA was reverse transcribed using random hexamers. With immunoSEQ multiplex PCR, TCR beta CDR3 was amplified across 54 Vbeta and 13 Jbeta. One entry per CDR3 protein results from TCRdb running MiXCR on the immunoSEQ multiplex PCR reads. This sample has around 150,000 distinct CDR3 sequences; roughly 93% occur once, and the top ten carry 0.12% to 0.15%. V trimming: 5 bases; J trimming: 5 bases; junction bases outside the gene matches: 11. The CDR3 is 14 residues long. Germline CDR1 reads DFQATT; CDR2 reads SNEGSKA (reference sequence). Notes on the study in general: The study acknowledged a relatively small number of individuals in its TCR sequencing and HLA analysis.

Concerning this clonotype: Antigen unknown.

The chain couples TRBV20-1 to TRBJ2-5; 7 positions agree with TRBD1. Material: CD4+ T cells from PBMCs. This sequence was found in a human donor in good health. In DNA, the CDR3 is TGCAGTGCTCACCGAAGAGGGGGCGGGGAGACCCAGTACTTC. Its protein is CSAHRRGGGETQYF.